This TCR beta chain was profiled in a study of glioma-infiltrating T cells. Trimming removed 4 bases from V and 5 bases from J; junction bases left unmatched: 10. The CDR3 is 18 amino acids. Germline V gene lookup returns CDR1 MGHRA and CDR2 YSYEKL. Using RNA template, CDR3s of TCR alpha and beta were amplified with iRepertoire arm-PCR. For one-step reverse transcription and amplification, about 85-400 ng of tissue mRNA or PBMC total RNA was used. TCRdb analysed the multiplex PCR reads with MiXCR anew, one entry per CDR3 protein. The profile covers about 850 distinct CDR3 sequences, with about a sixth appearing a single time and over 30% taken by the ten largest.

Specimen: glioma tissue, nonneoplastic brain tissue, or PBMCs (not recorded which). The chain links TRBV4-1 to TRBJ2-1; 14 bases align to TRBD2. This receptor was taken from a human donor with low-grade glioma or glioblastoma, undergoing nonglioma brain surgery, or in good health (not recorded which). CDR3 region: CASSPHGTSGGGDNEQFF. CDR3 nucleotide sequence: TGCGCCAGCAGCCCCCACGGGACTAGCGGGGGAGGGGACAATGAGCAGTTCTTC.